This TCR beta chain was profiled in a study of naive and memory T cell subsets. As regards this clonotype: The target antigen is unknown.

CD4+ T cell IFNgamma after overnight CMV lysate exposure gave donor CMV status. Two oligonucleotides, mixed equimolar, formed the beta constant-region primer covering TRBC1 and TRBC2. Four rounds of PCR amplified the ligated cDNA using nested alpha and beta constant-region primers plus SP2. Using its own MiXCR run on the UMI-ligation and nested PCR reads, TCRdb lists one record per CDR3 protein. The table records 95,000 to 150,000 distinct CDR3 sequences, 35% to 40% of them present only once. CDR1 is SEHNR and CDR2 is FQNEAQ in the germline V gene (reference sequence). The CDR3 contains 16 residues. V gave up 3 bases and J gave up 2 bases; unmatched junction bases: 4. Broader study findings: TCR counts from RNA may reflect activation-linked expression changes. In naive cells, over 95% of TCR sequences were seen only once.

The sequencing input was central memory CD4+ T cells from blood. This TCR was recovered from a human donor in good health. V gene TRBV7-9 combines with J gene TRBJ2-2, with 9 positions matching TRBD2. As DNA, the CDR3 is TGTGCCAGCAGCTTCCGCGGGAGGGGAAACACCGGGGAGCTGTTTTTT. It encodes CASSFRGRGNTGELFF.